A single sample gave rise to the 28 T cell receptor beta chains below, sequenced in a study of cytotoxic CD8 clonotypes in ibrutinib-treated CLL. The table came from immunoSEQ multiplex PCR; TCRdb's copy has only in-frame clones and leaves some out. The sample lists tens of thousands of clones, around half occurring once. Sequencing was performed on PBMCs, taken after 12 months of ibrutinib treatment. Receptor source: a human donor with chronic lymphocytic leukemia.

The genes are TRBV5-6 and TRBJ1-1; D is undetermined. The CDR3 has 11 amino acids. V was pared by 2 bases and J by 6 bases, with 5 bases between. Germline CDR1 SGHDT, CDR2 YYEEEE. CDR3 coding DNA: TGTGCCAGCAGCTTCGGGGCTGAAGCTTTCTTT. Translated: CASSFGAEAFF. Drawing the rest from reference TRBV5-6 and TRBJ1-1, the complete variable domain is DAGVTQSPTHLIKTRGQQVTLRCSPKSGHDTVSWYQQALGQGPQFIFQYYEEEERQRGNFPDRFSGHQFPNYSSELNVNALLLGDSALYLCASSFGAEAFFGQGTRLTVV.

The sample holds one count of this clone. The gene calls are TRBV6-1 and TRBJ2-7; TRBD1 agrees at 7 bases. Trimming took 2 bases from V and 3 from J; bases not matched to a gene: 7. Germline V gene lookup returns CDR1 MNHNS and CDR2 SASEGT. The CDR3 has 15 amino acids. Here the CDR3 reads CASSERTGGFYEQYF. In DNA, the CDR3 is TGTGCCAGCAGTGAACGGACAGGTGGATTCTACGAGCAGTACTTC.

This chain uses TRBV4-1 with TRBJ2-2; weak D call: TRBD2 (6 bases). Germline V lookup: CDR1 MGHRA, CDR2 YSYEKL. Trimming removed 3 bases at V and 5 bases at J, with 16 bases between. The CDR3 is 16 amino acids. The CDR3 spells CASSHPAGEGTGELFF. In nucleotides, the CDR3 is TGCGCCAGCAGCCATCCAGCGGGTGAGGGGACCGGGGAGCTGTTTTTT.

The chain uses TRBV28 and TRBJ1-6; D is possibly TRBD1 (5 bases). The CDR3 covers 14 residues. V lost 2 bases to trimming and J lost 8 bases, with 10 bases between them. Germline CDR1 is MDHEN and CDR2 is SYDVKM. The CDR3 bases are TGTGCCAGCAGTTTAGCCAGGGAGGATTCACCCCTCCACTTT. It specifies CASSLAREDSPLHF. The whole variable domain, filled in from reference TRBV28 and TRBJ1-6, reads DVKVTQSSRYLVKRTGEKVFLECVQDMDHENMFWYRQDPGLGLRLIYFSYDVKMKEKGDIPEGYSVSREKKERFSLILESASTNQTSMYLCASSLAREDSPLHFGNGTRLTVT.

This clone was observed a few times. The chain combines TRBV7-9 with TRBJ2-5; 15 nucleotides agree with TRBD2. The junction had 9 bases not matched to a gene; V was cut back by 5 bases and J by 2 bases. This CDR3 region has 18 residues. CDR1 is SEHNR, CDR2 FQNEAQ, per germline (reference sequence). CDR3: CASSDPGLAGGSQETQYF. In DNA, the CDR3 is TGTGCCAGCAGCGATCCGGGACTAGCGGGAGGCTCACAAGAGACCCAGTACTTC.

This clone was seen only a few times. The CDR3: CASSMGPGQLETQYF. DNA for the CDR3: TGTGCCAGTAGTATGGGACCGGGACAGCTAGAGACCCAGTACTTC. This chain joins TRBV19 and TRBJ2-5, with TRBD1 matching 7 bases. Germline assignment: CDR1 LNHDA and CDR2 SQIVND (reference sequence). The CDR3 spans 15 residues. The V segment lost 3 bases and the J segment 4 bases; nucleotides outside the gene matches: 8.

This rearrangement joins TRBV25-1 to TRBJ2-1; D tentatively fits TRBD1 or TRBD2 (6 bases each). This CDR3 contains 15 residues. CDR1 MGHDK and CDR2 SYGVNS come from the germline V gene. V was trimmed by 8 bases and J by 3 bases, leaving 17 bases between them. CDR3: CASQRGRTVYNEQFF. The DNA for the CDR3 is TGTGCCAGCCAACGGGGGCGGACCGTCTACAATGAGCAGTTCTTC.

The V call is TRBV6-6, the J call TRBJ2-6; D is uncertain. Trimming removed 4 bases at V and 2 bases at J, with 9 bases between. This CDR3 is 15 amino acids long. CDR1 and CDR2 (germline): MNHNY, SVGAGI (reference sequence). The CDR3 bases are TGTGCCAGCAGTTCAGACCTCACTGGGGCCAACGTCCTGACTTTC. It translates to CASSSDLTGANVLTF.

The sample holds many counts of this clone. V usage is TRBV7-2 and J usage is TRBJ2-1, with a possible D match to TRBD2 (6 bases). The CDR3 runs to 13 residues. Trimming removed 5 bases from V and 11 bases from J, with 16 bases in between. Per the germline V gene, CDR1 is SGHTA and CDR2 is FQGNSA. CDR3 nucleotides: TGTGCCAGCAGCCGGGACTTGACCATTCAGCAGTTCTTC. It translates to CASSRDLTIQQFF. Drawing the rest from reference TRBV7-2 and TRBJ2-1, the complete variable domain is GAGVSQSPSNKVTEKGKDVELRCDPISGHTALYWYRQSLGQGLEFLIYFQGNSAPDKSGLPSDRFSAERTGGSVSTLTIQRTQQEDSAVYLCASSRDLTIQQFFGPGTRLTVL.

V and J are TRBV2 and TRBJ1-5, with a weak D call TRBD1 (6 bases). Germline V CDR1 and CDR2: SNHLY, FYNNEI. V was cut by 2 bases and J by 5 bases, with 13 bases left in between. CDR3 length: 15 residues. The CDR3 sequence: CASSETGGAHQPQHF. CDR3 coding DNA: TGTGCCAGCAGTGAAACGGGGGGGGCCCATCAGCCCCAGCATTTT.

The table lists this clone with a few counts. The chain has TRBV18 and TRBJ2-5; D remains unclear. V was clipped by 6 bases and J by 5 bases, with 13 bases between them. The germline gives CDR1 KGHSH, CDR2 LQKENI. This CDR3 spans 13 amino acids. CDR3 in amino acids: CASSPPTVETQYF. The CDR3 DNA reads as TGTGCCAGCTCCCCTCCGACGGTGGAGACCCAGTACTTC.

The chain's CDR3 is CASSGPFGYEQYF. The CDR3 DNA reads TGTGCCAGCAGTGGTCCATTCGGATACGAGCAGTACTTC. V gene TRBV2 combines with J gene TRBJ2-7; no definite D call. The V and J ends lost 4 bases and 4 bases respectively, with 11 bases between them. CDR1 and CDR2 (germline): SNHLY, FYNNEI. The CDR3 runs 13 residues.

The chain carries TRBV6-1 and TRBJ2-5; either TRBD1 or TRBD2 may fit D (5 bases each). Trimming stripped 2 bases from V and 5 bases from J, with 27 bases between. The CDR3 length is 19 residues. Germline V gives CDR1 MNHNS, CDR2 SASEGT. The CDR3 loop reads CASSELPTLSSQGEETQYF. CDR3 DNA sequence: TGTGCCAGCAGTGAACTCCCTACCCTCTCCAGCCAAGGGGAGGAGACCCAGTACTTC.

This clone turned up a few times. The CDR3 DNA reads as TGTGCCAGCAGCTTAGGGACAGGAAACCAGCCCCAGCATTTT. It yields the protein CASSLGTGNQPQHF. The V and J genes are TRBV13 and TRBJ1-5, with a tentative D call TRBD1 (6 bases). The germline V gene has CDR1 PRHDT and CDR2 FYEKMQ (reference sequence). CDR3 length: 14 residues. Trimming removed 0 bases from V and 7 bases from J, with 10 bases in between.

V is TRBV19 and J is TRBJ2-7; D may be TRBD2 (6 bases). The ends were cut back, 5 bases at V and 3 bases at J, with 14 bases in the middle. Germline CDR1 and CDR2: LNHDA and SQIVND (reference sequence). The CDR3 is made up of 14 amino acids. DNA for the CDR3: TGTGCCAGTAGTGTAAGAAGCGGGTACTACGAGCAGTACTTC. Encoded protein: CASSVRSGYYEQYF.

This chain links TRBV5-1 with TRBJ1-2; TRBD1 is a possible D gene (6 bases). CDR1 SGHRS and CDR2 YFSETQ come from the germline V gene. CDR3 length equals 15 residues. Trimming stripped 3 bases from V and 3 bases from J, with 15 bases between. In DNA, the CDR3 is TGCGCCAGCAGCTCCGGGACACCCAGGGACTATGGCTACACCTTC. Amino acid sequence: CASSSGTPRDYGYTF.

There are many counts of this clone. J is TRBJ2-7 and V is TRBV4-2, with D perhaps matching TRBD1 or TRBD2 (5 bases each). The V end lost 2 bases, the J end lost 0 bases, and 17 bases lay between the germline ends. Germline assignment: CDR1 LGHNA and CDR2 YNFKEQ. This CDR3 comprises 17 residues. The CDR3 protein is CASSQWTQGRSSYEQYF. CDR3 DNA sequence: TGTGCCAGCAGCCAATGGACTCAGGGACGGAGCTCCTACGAGCAGTACTTC.

This clone came up a few times. The chain has TRBV28 and TRBJ2-2, with D unresolved. The ends were cut back, 6 bases at V and 5 bases at J, with 4 bases in the middle. This CDR3 has 11 amino acids. CDR1 and CDR2 (germline): MDHEN, SYDVKM. The DNA for the CDR3 is TGTGCCAGCAGGTCAACCGGGGAGCTGTTTTTT. Protein sequence: CASRSTGELFF.

In DNA form, the CDR3 reads TGTGCCACCAGCAGGACTAGCGGGTCTTACAATGAGCAGTTCTTC. Translated, it gives CATSRTSGSYNEQFF. The J gene is TRBJ2-1, the V gene TRBV15; 10 bases map to TRBD2. This CDR3 contains 15 residues. Trimming cost V 3 bases and J 4 bases; bases outside gene matches: 3. Germline assignment: CDR1 LNHNV and CDR2 YYDKDF (reference sequence).

This clone occurred once. The chain recombines TRBV29-1 with TRBJ2-2; 9 nucleotides align to TRBD1. CDR1 and CDR2 from the germline V gene are SQVTM and ANQGSEA. V was pared by 4 bases and J by 6 bases, with 9 bases of the junction left unmatched. The CDR3 is 15 amino acids. The CDR3 nucleotides read TGCAGCGTTGGAATGGGGACAGGGAGGTCCGGGGAGCTGTTTTTT. Amino acids: CSVGMGTGRSGELFF.

The chain is built from TRBV5-1 and TRBJ1-5; the match to TRBD1 covers 8 bases. Germline trimming cut 4 bases from V and 1 base from J; bases unmatched to any gene: 4. The V gene's germline CDR1 is SGHRS and CDR2 YFSETQ. This CDR3 is 15 amino acids long. CDR3 amino acids: CASSITGGSNQPQHF. The DNA for the CDR3 is TGCGCCAGCAGCATTACAGGGGGGAGCAATCAGCCCCAGCATTTT.

The chain recombines TRBV28 with TRBJ1-5; no clear D gene. The CDR3 spans 14 residues. Germline CDR1 and CDR2: MDHEN and SYDVKM. Between the trimmed V and J ends, which lost 6 bases and 3 bases, there was a span of 12 bases. The CDR3 region has the DNA TGTGCCAGCAGGGCTCCCCCCGACAATCAGCCCCAGCATTTT. Its translation is CASRAPPDNQPQHF. Using reference TRBV28 and TRBJ1-5 for the parts outside the CDR3, the full variable domain is DVKVTQSSRYLVKRTGEKVFLECVQDMDHENMFWYRQDPGLGLRLIYFSYDVKMKEKGDIPEGYSVSREKKERFSLILESASTNQTSMYLCASRAPPDNQPQHFGDGTRLSIL.

J is TRBJ1-1 and V is TRBV28, with 7 positions matching TRBD1. This CDR3 has 14 amino acids. The trim removed 6 bases at V and 8 bases at J, leaving 12 bases unmatched. From germline, CDR1 is MDHEN and CDR2 SYDVKM. CDR3: CASRRQGGLSEAFF. CDR3 coding DNA: TGTGCCAGCAGAAGACAGGGAGGGTTGTCGGAAGCTTTCTTT.

The CDR3 nucleotides read TGTGCCAGCAGTTTATCGGGGCTAGCGTGGAATACGCAGTATTTT. Protein sequence: CASSLSGLAWNTQYF. The chain is built from TRBV28 and TRBJ2-3; D might be TRBD2 (6 bases). This CDR3 spans 15 amino acids. Deletions cut 1 base from V and 7 bases from J, with 15 bases between. From germline, CDR1 is MDHEN and CDR2 SYDVKM.

The chain carries TRBV19 and TRBJ2-1; 7 bases agree with TRBD1. Unmatched junction bases numbered 4, after V lost 5 bases and J lost 0 bases. The length of the CDR3 is 15 residues. Germline-derived CDR1 and CDR2 are LNHDA and SQIVND (reference sequence). The CDR3 bases are TGTGCCAGTAGTTGGGACAGCCTCTCCTACAATGAGCAGTTCTTC. Encoded protein: CASSWDSLSYNEQFF. The whole variable domain, filled in from reference TRBV19 and TRBJ2-1, reads DGGITQSPKYLFRKEGQNVTLSCEQNLNHDAMYWYRQDPGQGLRLIYYSQIVNDFQKGDIAEGYSVSREKKESFPLTVTSAQKNPTAFYLCASSWDSLSYNEQFFGPGTRLTVL.

The chain is built from TRBV7-8 and TRBJ1-5; D possibly corresponds to TRBD1 (5 bases). Between the trimmed V and J ends, which lost 1 base and 7 bases, there was a span of 14 bases. The germline V gene encodes CDR1 SGHVS and CDR2 FQNEAQ. This CDR3 region has 15 residues. The CDR3 loop is CASSLEGRVRQPQHF. The DNA for the CDR3 is TGTGCCAGCAGCTTAGAGGGGCGGGTTAGGCAGCCCCAGCATTTT.

This clone was seen only a few times. The chain carries TRBV18 and TRBJ1-1; D possibly corresponds to TRBD1 (5 bases). The germline V gene encodes CDR1 KGHSH and CDR2 LQKENI. This CDR3 contains 13 residues. The V gene lost 4 bases and the J gene lost 5 bases, with 11 bases spanning the gap. CDR3 in amino acids: CASSQWGETEAFF. The CDR3 DNA sequence: TGTGCCAGCTCACAGTGGGGGGAAACTGAAGCTTTCTTT.

This clone has just one count. Written as DNA, the CDR3 is TGCGCCAGCAGCCAGGACAGGTCCTATGGCTACACCTTC. Translation: CASSQDRSYGYTF. The gene calls are TRBV4-1 and TRBJ1-2; 7 bases line up with TRBD1. The CDR3 totals 13 residues. The V gene's germline CDR1 is MGHRA and CDR2 YSYEKL. After removal of 3 bases from V and 4 bases from J, the junction contained 2 bases not matched to a gene.